This TCR beta chain was retrieved from a study of blood T cell repertoires in COVID-19. About the research overall: Specimens from acute and convalescent COVID-19 originated in the United States, Italy and Spain. T cells, B-cell-depleted T cells, or PBMCs provided the cDNA or gDNA that served as material.

V lost 1 base, J lost 5 bases, and 5 bases stayed unmatched. Germline values: CDR1 SGHDT, CDR2 YYEEEE. The length of the CDR3 is 14 residues. All enrollees were roughly 18 to 95 years old and from fewer than 30 US areas. Participant reports of clinical history set cohort assignment. Only in-frame clones appear in the TCRdb table, and some are missing; sequencing was by immunoSEQ multiplex PCR. Here the sample spans around 230,000 clones, roughly 88% being singletons. The receptor's source is a middle-aged woman with acute COVID-19. V gene TRBV5-6 combines with J gene TRBJ2-7; TRBD1 matches 8 bases. The specimen sequenced was PBMCs or T cells enriched from blood (not recorded which). The CDR3 here is CASSLLGQVNEQYF. CDR3 DNA: TGTGCCAGCAGCTTGTTGGGACAGGTAAACGAGCAGTACTTC.